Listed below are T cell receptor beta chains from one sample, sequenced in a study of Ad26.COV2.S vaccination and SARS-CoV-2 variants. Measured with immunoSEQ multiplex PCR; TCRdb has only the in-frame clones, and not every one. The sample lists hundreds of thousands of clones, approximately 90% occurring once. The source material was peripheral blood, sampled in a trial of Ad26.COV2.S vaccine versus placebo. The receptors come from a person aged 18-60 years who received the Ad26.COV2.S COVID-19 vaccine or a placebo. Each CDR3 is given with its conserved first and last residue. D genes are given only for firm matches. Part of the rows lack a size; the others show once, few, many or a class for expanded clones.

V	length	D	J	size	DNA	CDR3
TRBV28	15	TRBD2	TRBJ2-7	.	TGTGCCAGCACCAACCCAGCGGGAGGGCCGGACGAGCAGTACTTC	CASTNPAGGPDEQYF
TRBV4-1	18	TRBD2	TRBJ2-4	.	TGCGCCAGCAGCCAGGGACTAGCGGGAGGGGGGGCCAAAAACATTCAGTACTTC	CASSQGLAGGGAKNIQYF
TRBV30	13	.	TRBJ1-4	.	TGTGCCTGGCAGAAACAGAACAATGAAAAACTGTTTTTT	CAWQKQNNEKLFF
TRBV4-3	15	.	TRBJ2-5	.	TGCGCCAGCAGCCAAGAGGGGGGTGATGGAGAGACCCAGTACTTC	CASSQEGGDGETQYF
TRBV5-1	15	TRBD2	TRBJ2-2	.	TGCGCCAGCAAGGCACTAGCGGGCCGCACCGGGGAGCTGTTTTTT	CASKALAGRTGELFF
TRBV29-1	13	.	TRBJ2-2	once	TGCAGCGTCCTCGGGGTTAACACCGGGGAGCTGTTTTTT	CSVLGVNTGELFF
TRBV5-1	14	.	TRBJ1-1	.	TGCGCCAGCAGCTTGGTCTCACAGAACACTGAAGCTTTCTTT	CASSLVSQNTEAFF
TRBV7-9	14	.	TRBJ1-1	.	TGTGCCAGCAGCTTAATAGGCGTGAACACTGAAGCTTTCTTT	CASSLIGVNTEAFF
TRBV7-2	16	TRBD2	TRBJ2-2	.	TGTGCCAGCAGCCTCCGACTAGCGGGAAGGTCCGGGGAGCTGTTTTTT	CASSLRLAGRSGELFF
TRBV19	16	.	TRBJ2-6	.	TGTGCCAGTACCGTAGCTTCCGGATCCGGGGCCAACGTCCTGACTTTC	CASTVASGSGANVLTF
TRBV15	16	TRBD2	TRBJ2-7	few	TGTGCCACCAGCAGAGATCAACTAGCGGGGTTTGGAGAGCAGTACTTC	CATSRDQLAGFGEQYF
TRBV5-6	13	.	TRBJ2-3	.	TGTGCCAGCAGCTTGGGGGCCACAGATACGCAGTATTTT	CASSLGATDTQYF
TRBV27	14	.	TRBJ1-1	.	TGTGCCAGCAGTTTATCGATACAGAACACTGAAGCTTTCTTT	CASSLSIQNTEAFF
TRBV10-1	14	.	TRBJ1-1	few	TGCGCCAGCAGTGAGTCAGCGGATAACACTGAAGCTTTCTTT	CASSESADNTEAFF
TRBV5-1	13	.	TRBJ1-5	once	TGCGCCAGCAGCTTGGGTTGGAATCAGCCCCAGCATTTT	CASSLGWNQPQHF
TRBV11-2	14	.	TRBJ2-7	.	TGTGCCAGCAGCTTAGCCGACAGACCCTACGAGCAGTACTTC	CASSLADRPYEQYF
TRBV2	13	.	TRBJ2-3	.	TGTGCCAGCATGCGGACATACACAGATACGCAGTATTTT	CASMRTYTDTQYF
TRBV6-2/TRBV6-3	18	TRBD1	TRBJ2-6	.	TGTGCCAGCAGCTCCGGGACAGGGGCCTTCTCTGGGGCCAACGTCCTGACTTTC	CASSSGTGAFSGANVLTF
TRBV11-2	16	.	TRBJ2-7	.	TGTGCCAGCAGCTTAGATCGGGATGTCGCGGGGTACGAGCAGTACTTC	CASSLDRDVAGYEQYF
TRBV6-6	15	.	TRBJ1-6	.	TGTGCCAGCACCTTTTTAAGGGACGGCAATTCACCCCTCCACTTT	CASTFLRDGNSPLHF
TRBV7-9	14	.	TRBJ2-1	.	TGTGCCAGCAGCGACCGAAACGTGGGGGATGAGCAGTTCTTC	CASSDRNVGDEQFF
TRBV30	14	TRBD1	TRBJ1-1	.	TGTGCCGTTAGACAGGGGACTCTGAACACTGAAGCTTTCTTT	CAVRQGTLNTEAFF
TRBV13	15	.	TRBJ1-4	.	TGTGCCAGCAGCTTTTTTCAAATCGGGGGTGAAAAACTGTTTTTT	CASSFFQIGGEKLFF
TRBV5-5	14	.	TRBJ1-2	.	TGTGCCAGCAGCTTGGCGCGCGGGCTGGTTGGCTACACCTTC	CASSLARGLVGYTF
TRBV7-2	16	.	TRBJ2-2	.	TGTGCCAGCAGCTTAGAAGCAGGGCCGAACACCGGGGAGCTGTTTTTT	CASSLEAGPNTGELFF
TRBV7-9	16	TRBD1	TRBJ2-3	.	TGTGCCAGCAGCTCGGGACAGGGGCCACATGCAGATACGCAGTATTTT	CASSSGQGPHADTQYF
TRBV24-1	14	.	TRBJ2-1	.	TGTGCCACCAGTGATAACGGGGGCCACGGTGAGCAGTTCTTC	CATSDNGGHGEQFF
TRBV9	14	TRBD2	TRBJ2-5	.	TGTGCCAGCAGCCTGGGGACTATAGGGGAGACCCAGTACTTC	CASSLGTIGETQYF
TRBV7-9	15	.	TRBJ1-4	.	TGTGCCAGCAGCCTACCGGGAGCTTCTAATGAAAAACTGTTTTTT	CASSLPGASNEKLFF
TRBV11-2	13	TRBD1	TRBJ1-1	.	TGTGCCTCTGGACAGGGCCTAAACACTGAAGCTTTCTTT	CASGQGLNTEAFF
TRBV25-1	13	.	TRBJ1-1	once	TGTGCCAGCAGTGCCCCATTGAACACTGAAGCTTTCTTT	CASSAPLNTEAFF
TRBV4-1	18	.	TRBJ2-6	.	TGCGCCAGCAGCCAAGCTGGGGCCAGGGCCGCTGGGGCCAACGTCCTGACTTTC	CASSQAGARAAGANVLTF
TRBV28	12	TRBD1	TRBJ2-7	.	TGTGCCTCCCGACAGGGAATCCACGAGCAGTACTTC	CASRQGIHEQYF
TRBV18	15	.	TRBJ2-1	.	TGTGCCAGCTCACCACCGCCGGGCTCGCACAATGAGCAGTTCTTC	CASSPPPGSHNEQFF
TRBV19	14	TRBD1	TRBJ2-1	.	TGTGCCAGTAGTCTGACAGGGGTATCTAATGAGCAGTTCTTC	CASSLTGVSNEQFF
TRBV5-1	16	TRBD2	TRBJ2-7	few	TGCGCCAGCAGCGCTCTGGGACTAGCGGGCGAAGCCGAGCAGTACTTC	CASSALGLAGEAEQYF
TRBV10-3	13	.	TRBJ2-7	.	TGTGCCATCGGAAGGGACAACTCCTACGAGCAGTACTTC	CAIGRDNSYEQYF
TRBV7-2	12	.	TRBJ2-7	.	TGTGCCAGCAGCTTAGGGAGGCGGGAGCAGTACTTC	CASSLGRREQYF
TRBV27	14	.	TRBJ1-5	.	TGTGCCAGCAGTGGGGAGTCTCCCAATCAGCCCCAGCATTTT	CASSGESPNQPQHF
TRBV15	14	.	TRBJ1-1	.	TGTGCCACCAGCAGAGATAGGGAAGGCACTGAAGCTTTCTTT	CATSRDREGTEAFF
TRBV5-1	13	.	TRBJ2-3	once	TGCGCCAGCGCCGGGACACCCACAGATACGCAGTATTTT	CASAGTPTDTQYF
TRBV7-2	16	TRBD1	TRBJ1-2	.	TGTGCCAGCAGCTTAGACACCGGGACAGGAGGCTATGGCTACACCTTC	CASSLDTGTGGYGYTF
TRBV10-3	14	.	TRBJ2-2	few	TGTGCCATCAGTGATGGACAGCACACCGGGGAGCTGTTTTTT	CAISDGQHTGELFF
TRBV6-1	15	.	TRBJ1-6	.	TGTGCCAGCAGTGATTCTTCCAGGTCTTCTTCACCCCTCCACTTT	CASSDSSRSSSPLHF
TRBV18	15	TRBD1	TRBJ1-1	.	TGTGCCAGCTCGGCGGGAGGGGGCGGGAACACTGAAGCTTTCTTT	CASSAGGGGNTEAFF
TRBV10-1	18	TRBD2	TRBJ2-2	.	TGCGCCAGCAGTCCCTCGGGACTAGCGGGAGAAGGGACCGGGGAGCTGTTTTTT	CASSPSGLAGEGTGELFF
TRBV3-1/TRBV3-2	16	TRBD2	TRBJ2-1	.	TGTGCCAGCAGCCACGGGGGACTAGTTCCCTACAATGAGCAGTTCTTC	CASSHGGLVPYNEQFF
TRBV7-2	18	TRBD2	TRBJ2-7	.	TGTGCCAGCAGCTTACGTGCGATGCTAGCGGGGACCGCCTACGAGCAGTACTTC	CASSLRAMLAGTAYEQYF
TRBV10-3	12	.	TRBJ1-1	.	TGTGCCATCAGTGGGCCTTACACTGAAGCTTTCTTT	CAISGPYTEAFF
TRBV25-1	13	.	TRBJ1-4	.	TGTGCCAGCAGTGAAAGTGCTAATGAAAAACTGTTTTTT	CASSESANEKLFF
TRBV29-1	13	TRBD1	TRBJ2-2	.	TGCAGCGTCGAGGGGGCTGGGACCGGGGAGCTGTTTTTT	CSVEGAGTGELFF
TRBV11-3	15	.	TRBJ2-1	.	TGTGCCAGCAGCTTAGGGGAGGTTAGTGAGAATGAGCAGTTCTTC	CASSLGEVSENEQFF
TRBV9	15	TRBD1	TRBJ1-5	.	TGTGCCAGCAGCGATCTACAGGGGGATTGTCAGCCCCAGCATTTT	CASSDLQGDCQPQHF
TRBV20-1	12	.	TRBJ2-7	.	TGCAGTGCTAATGACAACTCCTACGAGCAGTACTTC	CSANDNSYEQYF
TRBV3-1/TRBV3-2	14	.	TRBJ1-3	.	TGTGCCAGCAGCCAAGCCCGTTCTGGAAACACCATATATTTT	CASSQARSGNTIYF
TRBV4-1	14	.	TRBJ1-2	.	TGCGCCAGCAGGAAGCAGCTTACTAACTATGGCTACACCTTC	CASRKQLTNYGYTF
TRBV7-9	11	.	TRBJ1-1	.	TGTGCCAGTGTGAGGGACACTGAAGCTTTCTTT	CASVRDTEAFF
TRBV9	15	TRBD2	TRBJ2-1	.	TGTGCCAGCAGCGTAGGGAGCGGGGGGAGTGATGAGCAGTTCTTC	CASSVGSGGSDEQFF
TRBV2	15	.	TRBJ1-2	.	TGTGCCAGCTCCCGGGGCCCCGACAGTTCCTATGGCTACACCTTC	CASSRGPDSSYGYTF
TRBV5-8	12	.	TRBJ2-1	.	TGTGCCAGCAGCTTGAGGTCCAATGAGCAGTTCTTC	CASSLRSNEQFF